This TCR beta chain stems from a study of post-analysis software for immune sequencing data. As for the study in general: Relapsing-remitting, secondary progressive and progressive-relapsing multiple sclerosis were all included among the disease courses. Overall study findings and caveats: Relative to controls, patients had 4 or 5 TRBV segments at higher frequency, with TRBV5-6, TRBV5-1 and TRBV20-1 among these. People with multiple sclerosis had a significantly lower normalized Chao1 diversity than controls did. Strong co-clustering by F measure was evident for samples that had been prepared in the same batch.

Trimming shortened V by 1 base and J by 4 bases, and 13 bases separated the two germline ends. Germline V lookup: CDR1 MGHDK, CDR2 SYGVNS. There are 15 residues in the CDR3. This clonotype was observed a handful of times. What it binds is unknown. Every TCR beta cDNA library bore unique molecular identifiers. T cells, 1 to 10 million of them, yielded some 510,000 cDNA molecules. TCRdb re-analysed the PCR reads in MiXCR, keeping a single row per CDR3 protein. This table holds about 540,000 distinct CDR3 sequences, roughly 34% found once. The sample consisted of blood. This clonotype was obtained from a girl aged 2 to 17 with multiple sclerosis. This chain joins TRBV25-1 and TRBJ2-5; the D gene could be TRBD1 or TRBD2 (6 bases each). DNA of the CDR3: TGTGCCAGCAGTGAATCAGGCCGGGGGCGAGAGACCCAGTACTTC. This encodes CASSESGRGRETQYF.